What follows are 26 T cell receptor beta chains derived from one specimen sequenced in a study of beta chain features in type 1 diabetes (dated 2018 in TCRdb). Overall study results and their limits: In all four CD4+ subsets, TCRB CDR3 length was moderately but significantly shorter in type 1 diabetes patients.

What these receptors recognize is not known. The method was the immunoSEQ multiplex PCR assay. All of the isolated RNA was reverse transcribed with the High Capacity cDNA Reverse Transcription Kit, so expressed TCRB transcripts were sequenced. TCRdb retrieved this table from immuneACCESS and kept in-frame rearrangements only. Not all clones are present; in checked studies, unresolved V genes account for under half, and no reason is known for the remainder. The sample table lists about 260,000 clones, about 23% of them with a count of one. The ten largest make up about 0.012% of the sample. The specimen was naive CD4+ T cells from blood. The cell subset or site label corresponds to: true naive CD4+ T cells. The receptors here all came from a woman in her 30s with type 1 diabetes.

This clone was picked up a small number of times. The genes are TRBV18 and TRBJ2-1; D is perhaps TRBD2 (5 bases). The CDR3 has 15 residues. Germline V lookup: CDR1 KGHSH, CDR2 LQKENI. V lost 5 bases and J lost 6, with 17 bases in between. The CDR3 sequence is CASSALAGGTNEQFF. CDR3 coding DNA: TGTGCCAGCTCAGCTCTGGCGGGTGGAACCAATGAGCAGTTCTTC. The full variable domain, rest sourced from reference TRBV18 and TRBJ2-1, is NAGVMQNPRHLVRRRGQEARLRCSPMKGHSHVYWYRQLPEEGLKFMVYLQKENIIDESGMPKERFSAEFPKEGPSILRIQQVVRGDSAAYFCASSALAGGTNEQFFGPGTRLTVL.

This clone came up a few times. This chain links TRBV9 with TRBJ2-5, with a possible D match to TRBD2 (5 bases). The V and J ends lost 0 bases and 5 bases respectively, with 8 bases between them. Germline values: CDR1 SGDLS, CDR2 YYNGEE. The CDR3 runs 13 residues. The CDR3 loop reads CASSVAGLETQYF. The CDR3 coding sequence is TGTGCCAGCAGCGTAGCGGGGTTGGAGACCCAGTACTTC. Filled out from reference TRBV9 and TRBJ2-5, the complete variable domain reads DSGVTQTPKHLITATGQRVTLRCSPRSGDLSVYWYQQSLDQGLQFLIQYYNGEERAKGNILERFSAQQFPDLHSELNLSSLELGDSALYFCASSVAGLETQYFGPGTRLLVL.

This chain joins TRBV5-1 and TRBJ2-2, with D perhaps TRBD2 (5 bases). Germline V CDR1 and CDR2: SGHRS, YFSETQ. V lost 6 bases and J lost 1, with 10 bases in between. This CDR3 is 14 amino acids long. CDR3 residues: CASMERENTGELFF. The CDR3 DNA sequence: TGCGCCAGCATGGAGAGGGAGAACACCGGGGAGCTGTTTTTT.

The V call is TRBV7-9, the J call TRBJ2-1; TRBD1 matches at 7 bases. Germline CDR1 reads SEHNR; CDR2 reads FQNEAQ (reference sequence). The CDR3 is 17 residues long. V lost 5 bases and J lost 3; bases outside the gene matches: 13. As DNA, the CDR3 is TGTGCCAGCAGCCCCGGGACAGCCTATGATATCTACAATGAGCAGTTCTTC. Translated: CASSPGTAYDIYNEQFF.

The gene calls are TRBV5-1 and TRBJ2-1, with D tentatively TRBD2 (6 bases). The germline V gene encodes CDR1 SGHRS and CDR2 YFSETQ. Trimming pared 0 bases from V and 4 bases from J, leaving 14 bases between. The CDR3 loop spans 16 amino acids. This chain's CDR3 is CASSLEGGTSYNEQFF. The CDR3 DNA is TGCGCCAGCAGCTTGGAGGGCGGGACCTCATACAATGAGCAGTTCTTC.

The chain employs TRBV30 and TRBJ1-4; TRBD1 is a possible D gene (5 bases). Trimming shortened V by 1 base and J by 7 bases, and 13 bases separated the two germline ends. Germline V gives CDR1 GTSNPN, CDR2 SVGIG (reference sequence). CDR3 length: 14 residues. The CDR3 DNA reads TGTGCCTGGAGTGATGGCAGGGAAGGTGAAAAACTGTTTTTT. It is translated as CAWSDGREGEKLFF.

This clone was detected a few times. V and J are TRBV30 and TRBJ2-7, with D perhaps TRBD2 (6 bases). The V end was cut by 3 bases, the J end by 6 bases, with 18 bases between. The germline CDR1 and CDR2 sequences are GTSNPN and SVGIG (reference sequence). The CDR3 totals 14 residues. The DNA of the CDR3 is TGTGCCTGGAGCTTTCTCGGGAGCAGCGGCGAGCAGTACTTC. Protein product: CAWSFLGSSGEQYF. The whole variable domain, remainder taken from reference TRBV30 and TRBJ2-7, is SQTIHQWPATLVQPVGSPLSLECTVEGTSNPNLYWYRQAAGRGLQLLFYSVGIGQISSEVPQNLSASRPQDRQFILSSKKLLLSDSGFYLCAWSFLGSSGEQYFGPGTRLTVT.

This chain joins TRBV7-2 and TRBJ2-5; a possible D gene is TRBD1 (6 bases). Trimming took off 3 bases at V and 5 bases at J, with 10 bases between the two ends. The V gene's germline CDR1 is SGHTA and CDR2 FQGNSA. The CDR3 has 13 residues. CDR3: CASSFDRKETQYF. The DNA for the CDR3 is TGTGCCAGCAGCTTTGACAGGAAGGAGACCCAGTACTTC.

This chain uses TRBV7-2 with TRBJ2-1; TRBD2 matches at 13 bases. There are 16 residues in the CDR3. With 6 bases clipped from V and 6 bases from J, the junction kept 8 bases outside the gene matches. Germline V lookup: CDR1 SGHTA, CDR2 FQGNSA. CDR3 sequence reads: CASRSAGTSGANEQFF. The CDR3 DNA reads TGTGCCAGCAGGTCGGCCGGGACTAGCGGGGCCAATGAGCAGTTCTTC.

This clone has just one count. CDR3 sequence (DNA): TGCGCCAGCAGCTTGGGCGGGAGCGGCACAGATACGCAGTATTTT. Translating gives CASSLGGSGTDTQYF. The V and J genes are TRBV5-1 and TRBJ2-3, with TRBD2 matching over 7 bases. Germline CDR1 and CDR2: SGHRS and YFSETQ. The CDR3 is 15 amino acids. J lost 1 base, V lost 0 bases, and 2 bases had no gene match.

This chain connects TRBV5-1 to TRBJ2-5; D call uncertain. CDR1 SGHRS and CDR2 YFSETQ come from the germline V gene. V lost 0 bases to trimming and J lost 5 bases, with 14 bases between them. The CDR3 extends over 15 amino acids. The CDR3 region has the DNA TGCGCCAGCAGCTTGGAACAGAGCCTCCGGGAGACCCAGTACTTC. Protein product: CASSLEQSLRETQYF.

This chain uses TRBV5-1 with TRBJ2-2, with 8 bases matching TRBD1. V shed 4 bases, J shed 3 bases, and the junction held 2 bases outside the gene matches. CDR3 length equals 14 residues. The germline V gene has CDR1 SGHRS and CDR2 YFSETQ. The chain's CDR3 is CASSPQGDTGELFF. The CDR3 DNA reads as TGCGCCAGCAGCCCACAGGGGGACACCGGGGAGCTGTTTTTT.

In its sample, this clone was seen a few times. The chain carries TRBV19 and TRBJ2-7; D possibly corresponds to TRBD1 (5 bases). There are 16 residues in the CDR3. Trimming took 3 bases from V and 3 from J, leaving 18 bases between them. CDR1 and CDR2 (germline): LNHDA, SQIVND (reference sequence). The CDR3 sequence is CASSIRTHFDSYEQYF. The CDR3 DNA reads as TGTGCCAGTAGTATTAGGACACACTTCGACAGCTACGAGCAGTACTTC.

The gene calls are TRBV4-1 and TRBJ2-1, with 9 bases identical to TRBD2. Trimming at V came to 1 base and at J to 3 bases, leaving 4 bases not matched to a gene. Germline CDR1 is MGHRA and CDR2 is YSYEKL. This CDR3 region has 16 residues. The CDR3 here is CASSQGLAEYYNEQFF. The CDR3 nucleotides read TGCGCCAGCAGCCAAGGACTAGCGGAGTACTACAATGAGCAGTTCTTC.

The chain joins TRBV29-1 to TRBJ1-1, with D perhaps matching TRBD1 (5 bases). Trimming removed 0 bases from V and 8 bases from J, with 10 bases in between. Per germline, CDR1 SQVTM and CDR2 ANQGSEA. The CDR3 has 12 residues. CDR3 DNA sequence: TGCAGCGTTGAAGATTTTGACAGCGAAGCTTTCTTT. It codes for CSVEDFDSEAFF. The variable domain in full, completed from reference TRBV29-1 and TRBJ1-1, reads SAVISQKPSRDICQRGTSLTIQCQVDSQVTMMFWYRQQPGQSLTLIATANQGSEATYESGFVIDKFPISRPNLTFSTLTVSNMSPEDSSIYLCSVEDFDSEAFFGQGTRLTVV.

With regard to this clone: An end of the junction differs from the germline gene, which may be a read error. V gene TRBV7-7 combines with J gene TRBJ2-2, with 10 bases that match TRBD2. The CDR3 is 15 residues long. Per the germline V gene, CDR1 is SSHAT and CDR2 is FNYEAQ (reference sequence). In DNA, the CDR3 is TGTGCTAGCAGCTTAGGGACTAGCGACACCGGGGAGCTGTTTTTT. It is translated as CASSLGTSDTGELFF.

The V and J genes are TRBV4-1 and TRBJ2-7, with 12 bases aligning to TRBD2. V was pared by 4 bases and J by 3 bases, with 4 bases of the junction left unmatched. The CDR3 consists of 15 residues. From germline, CDR1 is MGHRA and CDR2 YSYEKL. The DNA for the CDR3 is TGCGCCAGCAGCCCTCGACTAGCGGGAGACTACGAGCAGTACTTC. It yields the protein CASSPRLAGDYEQYF.

The gene calls are TRBV25-1 and TRBJ2-5; the match to TRBD2 covers 12 bases. V shed 4 bases and J 4 bases; nucleotides not matched to a gene: 10. The V gene's germline CDR1 is MGHDK and CDR2 SYGVNS. This CDR3 is built from 17 residues. This chain's CDR3 is CASSGGPSGRAGETQYF. The CDR3 DNA reads as TGTGCCAGCAGTGGGGGGCCTAGCGGGAGGGCCGGAGAGACCCAGTACTTC.

In regard to this clone: Germline is not matched at one junction end, which may reflect a read error. The chain joins TRBV25-1 to TRBJ1-1, with D unclear. The CDR3 length is 14 residues. Germline V gives CDR1 MGHDK, CDR2 SYGVNS. In nucleotides, the CDR3 is TGTGCCAGCAGTGAATTGGTCTTGAACAGTGAAGCTTTCTTT. Protein: CASSELVLNSEAFF.

This clone was seen a handful of times. DNA of the CDR3: TGTGCCAGCAGTCTCTGGGGGCGCAGTTCCAAAAACATTCAGTACTTC. The encoded protein is CASSLWGRSSKNIQYF. The genes are TRBV2 and TRBJ2-4, with D perhaps matching TRBD1 (6 bases). CDR3 length: 16 amino acids. V was clipped by 5 bases and J by 2 bases, with 16 bases between them. Germline lookup yields CDR1 SNHLY and CDR2 FYNNEI.

V and J are TRBV2 and TRBJ2-1; no clear D gene. The V end lost 3 bases, the J end lost 6 bases, and 9 bases lay between the germline ends. The CDR3 is made up of 13 amino acids. The germline gives CDR1 SNHLY, CDR2 FYNNEI. DNA of the CDR3: TGTGCCAGCAGTGATAATGAGGTCAATGAGCAGTTCTTC. Its translation is CASSDNEVNEQFF.

This chain links TRBV30 with TRBJ2-5; 8 nucleotides line up with TRBD2. In germline, CDR1 is GTSNPN, CDR2 SVGIG (reference sequence). The CDR3 is made up of 13 amino acids. V was pared by 7 bases and J by 2 bases, with 6 bases of the junction left unmatched. DNA of the CDR3: TGTGCCTTATCCCGGGGGGGTCAAGAGACCCAGTACTTC. As protein: CALSRGGQETQYF.

This clone was seen only a few times. The rearrangement links TRBV5-4 to TRBJ2-2, with 10 positions matching TRBD2. After removal of 5 bases from V and 6 bases from J, the junction contained 7 bases not matched to a gene. The CDR3 has 15 residues. Per the germline V gene, CDR1 is SGHNT and CDR2 is YYREEE (reference sequence). The CDR3 nucleotides read TGTGCCAGCAGTTCAAGCGGGAGGGCCGCCGGGGAGCTGTTTTTT. Amino acid sequence: CASSSSGRAAGELFF.

The genes are TRBV4-1 and TRBJ2-2, with 7 bases identical to TRBD2. Germline V CDR1 and CDR2: MGHRA, YSYEKL. The length of the CDR3 is 17 residues. Trimming removed 0 bases from V and 5 bases from J; junction bases left unmatched: 9. CDR3 residues: CASSQEPGEGNTGELFF. CDR3 DNA sequence: TGCGCCAGCAGCCAAGAACCGGGGGAGGGGAATACCGGGGAGCTGTTTTTT.

The CDR3 protein is CSVRTDNQPQHF. Here the CDR3 DNA reads TGCAGCGTGAGGACAGACAATCAGCCCCAGCATTTT. The chain employs TRBV29-1 and TRBJ1-5, with D possibly being TRBD1 (6 bases). This CDR3 is 12 amino acids long. The germline CDR1 and CDR2 sequences are SQVTM and ANQGSEA. The V and J ends lost 6 bases and 3 bases respectively, with 9 bases between them.

To note about this clone: This sample includes further DNA sequences coding for the same CDR3. As DNA, the CDR3 is TGCGCCAGCAGCTACGGACAGGGGGGTACTGAAGCTTTCTTT. Amino acids: CASSYGQGGTEAFF. The J gene is TRBJ1-1, the V gene TRBV5-1; 10 nucleotides line up with TRBD1. This CDR3 region has 14 residues. Germline lookup yields CDR1 SGHRS and CDR2 YFSETQ. Trimming cost V 3 bases and J 5 bases; bases outside gene matches: 4.